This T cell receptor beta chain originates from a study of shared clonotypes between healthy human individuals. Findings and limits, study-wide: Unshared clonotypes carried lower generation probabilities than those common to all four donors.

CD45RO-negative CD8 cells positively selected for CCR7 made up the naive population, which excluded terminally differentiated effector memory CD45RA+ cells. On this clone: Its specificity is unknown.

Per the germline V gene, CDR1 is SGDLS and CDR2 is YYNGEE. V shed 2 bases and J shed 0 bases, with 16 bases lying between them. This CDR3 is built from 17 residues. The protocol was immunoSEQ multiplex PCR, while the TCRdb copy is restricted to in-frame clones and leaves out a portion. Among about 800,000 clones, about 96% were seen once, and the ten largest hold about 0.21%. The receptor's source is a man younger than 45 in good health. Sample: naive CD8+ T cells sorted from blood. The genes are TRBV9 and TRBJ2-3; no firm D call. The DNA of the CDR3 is TGTGCCAGCAGCGTCCCCGATGACTTGTACAGCACAGATACGCAGTATTTT. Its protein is CASSVPDDLYSTDTQYF.